This TCR beta chain is from a study of blood T cell repertoires in COVID-19. Study context: The analysed material was cDNA or gDNA that came from T cells, B-cell-depleted T cells, or PBMCs.

V shed 5 bases and J shed 4 bases, with 14 bases lying between them. Looked up from germline, CDR1 is SGHNT and CDR2 is YENEEA. This CDR3 region has 14 residues. Authors' data handling: Quantification of nucleated cells was approximated via reference gene primer amplification. The method was immunoSEQ multiplex PCR; TCRdb's version includes in-frame clones alone and lacks a portion of them. V, J and clone size are taken as reported in that table, and D and trimming were inferred from the DNA itself. Of some 350,000 clones listed, 80% to 90% are singletons. Sequenced input: peripheral blood. This chain connects TRBV11-3 to TRBJ1-2; TRBD1 is a possible D gene (6 bases). This receptor was obtained from a man aged 30 to 39 with active or convalescent COVID-19. The CDR3 sequence: CASSVTGNGYGYTF. Written as DNA, the CDR3 is TGTGCCAGCAGCGTAACAGGGAACGGCTATGGCTACACCTTC.